Listed below are T cell receptor beta chains from one sample, sequenced in a study of CD8 T cells in Susac syndrome. From the immunoSEQ multiplex PCR reads, TCRdb called clonotypes with MiXCR, one entry per CDR3 protein. The top ten hold roughly 0.14% of the sample, which has about 140,000 distinct CDR3 sequences, 95% seen once. Sequenced input: CD4+ T cells from PBMCs. Source of these receptors: a human donor with Susac syndrome. CDR3s include the opening cysteine and the closing phenylalanine or tryptophan. The D gene is left open where the match is weak. Not all rows give a size; the values are once, few, many and, for expanded clones, a class.

j_gene	v_gene	abundance	d_gene	CDR3aa	CDR3nt
TRBJ2-5	TRBV6-5	-	-	CAASGTGEEETQYF	TGTGCCGCCTCCGGGACGGGGGAAGAAGAGACCCAGTACTTC
TRBJ2-1	TRBV7-2	-	-	CASSFRGLHNEQFF	TGTGCCAGCAGTTTCAGGGGCCTACACAATGAGCAGTTCTTC
TRBJ1-1	TRBV21-1	-	-	CASSKGAGTEAFF	TGTGCCAGCAGCAAGGGGGCGGGCACTGAAGCTTTCTTT
TRBJ1-3	TRBV2	-	TRBD1	CASRGFQPGDSGNTIYF	TGTGCCAGCAGGGGCTTCCAACCTGGGGACAGTGGAAACACCATATATTTT
TRBJ2-3	TRBV7-9	-	-	CASSAQVPAGDTQYF	TGTGCCAGCAGCGCACAGGTCCCCGCGGGGGATACGCAGTATTTT
TRBJ2-7	TRBV3-1	-	TRBD2	CASSQETSGSLYEQYF	TGTGCCAGCAGCCAGGAAACTAGCGGGAGTTTGTACGAGCAGTACTTC
TRBJ1-2	TRBV11-2	-	TRBD1	CASRAQGAIGYTF	TGTGCCAGCAGGGCACAGGGGGCTATTGGCTACACCTTC
TRBJ1-2	TRBV28	-	-	CASSLSRDYGYTF	TGTGCCAGCAGTTTAAGCAGGGACTATGGCTACACCTTC
TRBJ2-1	TRBV5-1	-	-	CASSLVPENNNEQFF	TGCGCCAGCAGCTTAGTACCGGAAAACAACAATGAGCAGTTCTTC
TRBJ2-7	TRBV20-1	once	-	CSARGTQREYF	TGCAGTGCTAGAGGCACGCAAAGGGAGTACTTC
TRBJ1-1	TRBV30	-	-	CAWGQTGNTEAFF	TGTGCCTGGGGACAAACAGGAAACACTGAAGCTTTCTTT
TRBJ1-2	TRBV29-1	-	-	CSGGGGLNYGYTF	TGCAGCGGGGGAGGGGGACTCAACTATGGCTACACCTTC
TRBJ1-2	TRBV7-9	once	TRBD1	CASSLVDRGSYGYTF	TGTGCCAGCAGCTTAGTCGACAGGGGCTCCTATGGCTACACCTTC
TRBJ2-1	TRBV12-3/TRBV12-4	-	-	CASSWFGLDAEQFF	TGTGCCAGCAGTTGGTTCGGGCTAGACGCTGAGCAGTTCTTC
TRBJ2-5	TRBV15	few	-	CATSRRETQYF	TGTGCCACCAGCAGACGAGAGACCCAGTACTTC
TRBJ2-3	TRBV20-1	-	TRBD2	CSARRSSGQGGDTQYF	TGCAGTGCTAGACGATCTAGCGGGCAAGGGGGAGATACGCAGTATTTT
TRBJ2-7	TRBV20-1	-	-	CSARDPSGRGWEQYF	TGCAGTGCTAGAGACCCCTCGGGGCGTGGCTGGGAGCAGTACTTC
TRBJ2-7	TRBV5-1	-	-	CASSLEPGQQYF	TGCGCCAGCAGCTTGGAACCGGGACAGCAGTACTTC
TRBJ1-5	TRBV20-1	-	-	CSARMDSNQPQHF	TGCAGTGCTCGGATGGATAGCAATCAGCCCCAGCATTTT
TRBJ1-2	TRBV11-2	-	TRBD1	CASSPGTGRTGYTF	TGTGCCAGCAGCCCAGGGACAGGGAGGACTGGCTACACCTTC
TRBJ2-1	TRBV7-2	-	-	CASSSSPGEQFF	TGTGCCAGCAGCTCTAGCCCTGGTGAGCAGTTCTTC
TRBJ1-6	TRBV6-5	-	TRBD1	CASSYSGQGPSSYNSPLHF	TGTGCCAGCAGTTACTCGGGACAGGGGCCGAGCTCCTATAATTCACCCCTCCACTTT
TRBJ2-1	TRBV18	-	TRBD2	CASSPLGTSGYNEQFF	TGTGCCAGCTCACCACTAGGGACTAGCGGCTACAATGAGCAGTTCTTC
TRBJ2-5	TRBV25-1	-	TRBD1	CASSDPGGIETQYF	TGTGCCAGCAGTGATCCAGGGGGCATTGAGACCCAGTACTTC
TRBJ2-7	TRBV28	-	-	CASSDRDTIPYEQYF	TGTGCCAGCAGTGACCGGGACACAATCCCCTACGAGCAGTACTTC
TRBJ1-1	TRBV28	-	-	CASSLTADEAFF	TGTGCCAGCAGTTTAACGGCCGATGAAGCTTTCTTT
TRBJ2-7	TRBV4-1	-	-	CASSQDGASYEQYF	TGCGCCAGCAGCCAAGATGGGGCAAGCTACGAGCAGTACTTC
TRBJ2-2	TRBV9	-	-	CASSVGAAGGELFF	TGTGCCAGCAGCGTAGGAGCGGCGGGCGGGGAGCTGTTTTTT
TRBJ2-7	TRBV5-1	-	-	CASSTGTVAYEQYF	TGCGCCAGCAGCACCGGGACGGTGGCCTACGAGCAGTACTTC
TRBJ2-7	TRBV20-1	-	TRBD2	CSASPGGRAYEQYF	TGCAGTGCTAGCCCGGGCGGGAGGGCCTACGAGCAGTACTTC
TRBJ1-5	TRBV6-2/TRBV6-3	-	-	CASMTGLNQPQHF	TGTGCCAGCATGACAGGACTAAATCAGCCCCAGCATTTT
TRBJ1-5	TRBV20-1	-	-	CSGGGGVGQPQHF	TGCAGTGGCGGTGGAGGGGTCGGCCAGCCCCAGCATTTT
TRBJ2-1	TRBV7-3	-	-	CASSLTLGHEQFF	TGTGCCAGCAGCTTAACCTTAGGGCATGAGCAGTTCTTC
TRBJ2-7	TRBV3-1	-	-	CASSQGRGRRNNF	TGTGCCAGCAGCCAAGGACGGGGCCGTAGAAACAACTTC
TRBJ2-7	TRBV4-1	-	-	CASSQSVGEYEQYF	TGCGCCAGCAGCCAAAGCGTAGGCGAATACGAGCAGTACTTC
TRBJ2-1	TRBV2	-	TRBD2	CASSRLAGVGNEQFF	TGTGCCAGCAGTAGACTAGCGGGAGTGGGGAATGAGCAGTTCTTC
TRBJ1-5	TRBV3-1	-	-	CASSQDRHQPQHF	TGTGCCAGCAGCCAAGATAGACATCAGCCCCAGCATTTT
TRBJ1-1	TRBV27	-	-	CASTPGSGAFF	TGTGCCAGCACCCCAGGGAGTGGAGCTTTCTTT
TRBJ2-7	TRBV28	-	-	CASTMGQAIYEQYF	TGTGCCAGCACCATGGGACAAGCGATCTACGAGCAGTACTTC
TRBJ2-3	TRBV20-1	-	-	CSAYTDTQYF	TGCAGTGCTTATACAGATACGCAGTATTTT
TRBJ1-5	TRBV15	-	-	CATSSERRDQPQHF	TGTGCCACCAGCAGCGAAAGGCGCGATCAGCCCCAGCATTTT
TRBJ1-5	TRBV19	-	TRBD1	CASSTDRGGNQPQHF	TGTGCCAGTAGTACGGACAGGGGAGGCAATCAGCCCCAGCATTTT
TRBJ1-2	TRBV4-1	-	TRBD1	CASSQDPGTANYGYTF	TGCGCCAGCAGCCAAGATCCCGGGACAGCTAACTATGGCTACACCTTC
TRBJ2-5	TRBV15	-	-	CATSRFTSLETQYF	TGTGCCACCAGCAGATTTACTTCGCTGGAGACCCAGTACTTC
TRBJ2-3	TRBV15	once	TRBD2	CATSRGDYSTDTQYF	TGTGCCACCAGCAGAGGGGACTACAGCACAGATACGCAGTATTTT
TRBJ1-1	TRBV30	-	-	CAWRQTYNTEAFF	TGTGCCTGGAGGCAGACGTACAACACTGAAGCTTTCTTT
TRBJ1-4	TRBV27	-	-	CASSLKGATNEKLFF	TGTGCCAGCAGTTTAAAGGGAGCAACTAATGAAAAACTGTTTTTT
TRBJ1-2	TRBV30	-	TRBD1	CAWSARTGNYGYTF	TGTGCCTGGAGTGCACGGACAGGGAACTATGGCTACACCTTC
TRBJ2-5	TRBV10-3	-	-	CAISESGTPGETQYF	TGTGCCATCAGTGAGTCCGGGACCCCGGGGGAGACCCAGTACTTC